This T cell receptor beta chain is drawn from a study of tissue T cells after allogeneic stem cell transplantation. General study findings and limits: TCR repertoires tracked anatomic similarity, regardless of disease or transplant status. Blood and spleen captured only part of the tissue TCR repertoire.

Sample time point: mouse harvest day 7 after allogeneic transplant. Each mouse received 10^7 T-cell-depleted marrow cells plus 10^6 splenic CD5+ T cells by tail vein. Mice had MHC-mismatched B6 into BALB/c GVHD, sampled day 7 or 14. Trimming left V 2 bases short and J 0 bases short, with 9 bases between. Germline CDR1 is SGHSA and CDR2 is FRNQAP. The CDR3 is 15 amino acids. Turning to this clone: Its antigen is as yet unknown. The genes and germline here are from mouse. The CDR3 end lies 1 residue beyond the end of the read and is filled in from the germline J gene.

Repertoires were generated with immunoSEQ multiplex PCR, while TCRdb's copy carries only in-frame clones and drops some. The sample includes around 7,000 clones, over 40% of them seen just once. This chain joins TRBV16 and TRBJ2-3; D possibly corresponds to TRBD1 (5 bases). Sequenced material: lymph node tissue. The source of this sequence is a female BALB/c mouse given C57BL/6 T cells with graft-versus-host disease after an allogeneic hematopoietic cell transplant. Partial CDR3 DNA: TGTGCAAGCAGCTTACAGGGTACTAGTGCAGAAACGCTGTAT. Translated: CASSLQGTSAETLY. The whole CDR3 protein reads CASSLQGTSAETLYF. Based on the CDR3 plus reference TRBV16 and TRBJ2-3, the full variable domain is NAGVIQTPRHKVTGKGQEATLWCEPISGHSAVFWYRQTIVQGLEFLTYFRNQAPIDDSGMPKERFSAQMPNQSHSTLKIQSTQPQDSAVYLCASSLQGTSAETLYFGSGTRLTVL.